This T cell receptor (beta chain) was recorded in a study of PD-1 blockade in classical Hodgkin lymphoma. The data were produced by immunoSEQ multiplex PCR, yet TCRdb's version contains in-frame clones alone and is incomplete. Among around 27,000 clones listed, around 85% were seen once. With regard to this clone: What it binds is not known.

Time point indicated: cycle 4 day 1 (C4D1), after five to seven weeks of nivolumab. Every one of the patients relapsed after autologous stem cell transplantation (brentuximab vedotin exposure was variable). Investigators isolated CD4+ T cells from thawed PBMCs through magnetic negative selection. Findings and limits, study-wide: Reported findings placed baseline TCR diversity lower in newly diagnosed patients (compared with healthy donors). Patients who responded completely had about the same baseline diversity as newly diagnosed patients. A significant rise in TCR diversity was seen by C4D1 for CD4+ cells but not for CD8+ cells. Exclusion covered patients beginning nivolumab under 1 year post-ASCT.

This CDR3 has 17 residues. Germline trimming cut 4 bases from V and 0 bases from J; bases unmatched to any gene: 9. Germline CDR1 reads SGHNT; CDR2 reads YYREEE (reference sequence). The sequence was obtained from a human donor with classical Hodgkin lymphoma. The chain has TRBV5-4 and TRBJ2-1, with TRBD2 identical over 8 bases. Sequenced here: CD4+ T cells from blood, sampled before the fourth cycle of nivolumab. The CDR3, as DNA: TGTGCCAGCAGCCCCCGACTAGCGTGGAGCTCCTACAATGAGCAGTTCTTC. Translated: CASSPRLAWSSYNEQFF.